Below, 32 T cell receptor beta chains from the same sample are listed, as sequenced in a study of blood T cells in healthy people across ages. Together with a sample-barcoded 5' primer, a J-beta primer mix was included in a second PCR lasting roughly 6 to 12 cycles. TCRdb reprocessed the 5' RACE reads via MiXCR and lists one record per CDR3 protein. The sample yields roughly 800,000 distinct CDR3 sequences, 25% to 30% seen once. The data were also submitted as part of a second study, on T cells of mothers and their children.

The specimen sequenced was blood. All receptors derive from a boy aged 5-17 years in good health.

This clonotype was observed a handful of times. V usage is TRBV7-3 and J usage is TRBJ2-3; either TRBD1 or TRBD2 may fit D (5 bases each). Germline-derived CDR1 and CDR2 are SGHTA and FQGTGA. The CDR3 has 15 residues. Trimming removed 5 bases at V and 5 bases at J, with 17 bases between. The CDR3 nucleotides read TGTGCCAGCAGCCCGTCGGGGACGGCGGGAGATACGCAGTATTTT. Translating gives CASSPSGTAGDTQYF.

This clonotype has only a few counts. The chain is built from TRBV11-3 and TRBJ2-1; D might be TRBD2 (6 bases). The V gene lost 3 bases and the J gene lost 12 bases, with 12 bases spanning the gap. The germline gives CDR1 SGHNT, CDR2 YENEEA. CDR3 size: 12 residues. The CDR3 DNA reads TGTGCCAGCAGCTTGGGGCCGGGGGTGCAGTTCTTC. It is translated as CASSLGPGVQFF.

This clonotype was observed a handful of times. The J gene is TRBJ2-5, the V gene TRBV6-1; D might be TRBD1 or TRBD2, each matching 6 bases. CDR3 length: 12 residues. Between the trimmed V and J ends, which lost 1 base and 9 bases, there was a span of 9 bases. Germline V gene data show CDR1 as MNHNS and CDR2 as SASEGT. CDR3: CASSEGGASQYF. CDR3 coding DNA: TGTGCCAGCAGTGAAGGGGGGGCTTCCCAGTACTTC.

This clonotype has just a few counts. This chain connects TRBV10-3 to TRBJ2-1; the D gene is possibly TRBD2 (5 bases). Germline V gene sequence: CDR1 ENHRY, CDR2 SYGVKD. The V and J ends lost 5 bases and 7 bases respectively, with 21 bases between them. This CDR3 has 16 amino acids. CDR3: CAISPGPRAKRNEQFF. The CDR3 region has the DNA TGTGCCATCAGTCCCGGACCGCGGGCCAAACGGAATGAGCAGTTCTTC.

This clonotype was observed a single time. As DNA, the CDR3 is TGCGCCAGCAGCTTGTGGCAGAGCTCCTACAATGAGCAGTTCTTC. Protein sequence: CASSLWQSSYNEQFF. This chain joins TRBV5-1 and TRBJ2-1; D unresolved. V lost 1 base and J 0 bases, leaving 8 bases between the germline ends. This CDR3 spans 15 amino acids. CDR1 and CDR2 (germline): SGHRS, YFSETQ. Filled out from reference TRBV5-1 and TRBJ2-1, the complete variable domain reads KAGVTQTPRYLIKTRGQQVTLSCSPISGHRSVSWYQQTPGQGLQFLFEYFSETQRNKGNFPGRFSGRQFSNSRSEMNVSTLELGDSALYLCASSLWQSSYNEQFFGPGTRLTVL.

This clonotype appeared a few times. The chain recombines TRBV5-1 with TRBJ1-4, with 8 positions matching TRBD1. The V segment lost 4 bases and the J segment 3 bases; nucleotides outside the gene matches: 5. Germline CDR1 and CDR2: SGHRS and YFSETQ. The CDR3 length is 15 residues. This chain's CDR3 is CASSGGQGPNEKLFF. CDR3 nucleotides: TGCGCCAGCAGCGGAGGACAGGGACCTAATGAAAAACTGTTTTTT.

This clonotype was recorded a few times. This chain connects TRBV7-2 to TRBJ2-7; TRBD2 agrees at 11 bases. The DNA end favors TRBJ2-1, so the J call may be wrong. Germline V gene sequence: CDR1 SGHTA, CDR2 FQGNSA. This CDR3 comprises 16 residues. DNA of the CDR3: TGTGCCAGCAGCCTTCAGGGTAGCGGGGGGGCAGGGGAGCAGTTCTTC. Translated, it gives CASSLQGSGGAGEQFF.

This clonotype was seen repeatedly, ten times or more. The chain carries TRBV7-9 and TRBJ2-7; the match to TRBD2 covers 11 bases. Germline assignment: CDR1 SEHNR and CDR2 FQNEAQ (reference sequence). The CDR3 loop spans 15 amino acids. Unmatched junction bases numbered 6, after V lost 4 bases and J lost 4 bases. The CDR3 DNA sequence: TGTGCCAGCAGCTCCGGTGGGACTAGCGGATACGAGCAGTACTTC. It specifies CASSSGGTSGYEQYF. Full variable domain (outside the CDR3, taken from reference TRBV7-9 and TRBJ2-7): DTGVSQNPRHKITKRGQNVTFRCDPISEHNRLYWYRQTLGQGPEFLTYFQNEAQLEKSRLLSDRFSAERPKGSFSTLEIQRTEQGDSAMYLCASSSGGTSGYEQYFGPGTRLTVT.

This clonotype has more than one count but fewer than ten. V usage is TRBV2 and J usage is TRBJ2-1, with D perhaps TRBD1 (6 bases). V shed 6 bases and J shed 4 bases, with 16 bases lying between them. Per the germline V gene, CDR1 is SNHLY and CDR2 is FYNNEI. The CDR3 is 15 amino acids. As DNA, the CDR3 is TGTGCCAGCAGGGGTTTGACAGGCCCTTACAATGAGCAGTTCTTC. Translated: CASRGLTGPYNEQFF.

The chain is built from TRBV6-1 and TRBJ1-5; no definite D call. The CDR3 contains 16 residues. Germline V CDR1 and CDR2: MNHNS, SASEGT. Trimming stripped 1 base from V and 7 bases from J, with 17 bases between. In nucleotides, the CDR3 is TGTGCCAGCAGTGAAGGGCTCGTCCCGGGTGCGCAGCCCCAGCATTTT. Translated, it gives CASSEGLVPGAQPQHF.

This clonotype was counted only a few times. The chain uses TRBV20-1 and TRBJ1-1; D might be TRBD1 (6 bases). Trimming took off 6 bases at V and 2 bases at J, with 25 bases between the two ends. Looked up from germline, CDR1 is DFQATT and CDR2 is SNEGSKA (reference sequence). This CDR3 has 17 residues. The CDR3 nucleotides are TGCAGTGCCCATCCACTTCAGGGGTTAGGGGCTAACACTGAAGCTTTCTTT. This translates into CSAHPLQGLGANTEAFF.

This clonotype was observed a single time. The chain carries TRBV20-1 and TRBJ2-5; D tentatively reads TRBD1 or TRBD2 (5 bases each). The end of the DNA is better explained by TRBJ2-1, so the J call may be wrong. The CDR3 is made up of 15 amino acids. Germline CDR1 is DFQATT and CDR2 is SNEGSKA (reference sequence). The CDR3 DNA reads as TGCAGTGCTAGAGAGGGACGCAGGTCTTGGGATGAGCAGTTCTTC. Amino acids: CSAREGRRSWDEQFF.

This clonotype was counted only a few times. V usage is TRBV18 and J usage is TRBJ1-5, with D possibly TRBD1 on 5 matching bases. The CDR3 sequence is 18 residues long. Trimming removed 5 bases at V and 1 base at J, with 21 bases between. Germline V lookup: CDR1 KGHSH, CDR2 LQKENI. CDR3 in DNA: TGTGCCAGCTCAGGCTCCGGGACCTCGGGGGGAAGCAATCAGCCCCAGCATTTT. This gives the protein CASSGSGTSGGSNQPQHF.

In its sample, this clonotype was seen a few times. The chain combines TRBV6-4 with TRBJ2-7, with unresolved D. Trimming removed 0 bases at V and 4 bases at J, with 7 bases between. Germline V gene data show CDR1 as MRHNA and CDR2 as SNTAGT. This CDR3 is built from 13 residues. CDR3 bases: TGTGCCAGCAGTGACTCCGCCGGATACGAGCAGTACTTC. Protein: CASSDSAGYEQYF.

This clonotype was observed a handful of times. V gene TRBV28 combines with J gene TRBJ2-5; possible D gene TRBD2, 5 bases. The CDR3 has 15 amino acids. V lost 1 base to trimming and J lost 2 bases, with 11 bases between them. CDR1 and CDR2 from the germline V gene are MDHEN and SYDVKM. CDR3 bases: TGTGCCAGCAGTTTATTGGCTAGCCTTCAAGAGACCCAGTACTTC. Its protein product is CASSLLASLQETQYF.

The chain employs TRBV20-1 and TRBJ1-2; D call uncertain. This CDR3 has 13 amino acids. The germline gives CDR1 DFQATT, CDR2 SNEGSKA (reference sequence). Trimming shortened V by 3 bases and J by 4 bases, and 12 bases separated the two germline ends. CDR3 sequence (DNA): TGCAGTGCTAGGTTGCCAGTATTCTATGGCTACACCTTC. The encoded protein is CSARLPVFYGYTF.

In the case of this clonotype: This may be a read error: a much more frequent sequence differs by one nucleotide. V gene TRBV5-6 combines with J gene TRBJ2-5; 8 positions agree with TRBD1. This CDR3 has 14 amino acids. V lost 4 bases and J lost 1; bases outside the gene matches: 3. Germline CDR1 and CDR2: SGHDT and YYEEEE. Written as DNA, the CDR3 is TGTGCCAGCAGCGCGGACAGGGTCCAAGAGACCCAGTACTTC. This gives the protein CASSADRVQETQYF.

This clonotype is a singleton in its sample. This rearrangement joins TRBV3-1 to TRBJ2-2; no definite D call. V shed 0 bases and J shed 4 bases, with 6 bases lying between them. Germline lookup yields CDR1 LGHDT and CDR2 YNNKEL (reference sequence). CDR3 length: 14 amino acids. The CDR3 sequence is CASSQEDITGELFF. CDR3 DNA: TGTGCCAGCAGCCAAGAAGACATCACCGGGGAGCTGTTTTTT.

This clonotype was observed a few times. The chain has TRBV20-1 and TRBJ1-4; no firm D call. Germline V gives CDR1 DFQATT, CDR2 SNEGSKA (reference sequence). Trimming pared 0 bases from V and 4 bases from J, leaving 12 bases between. The CDR3 covers 15 residues. The CDR3: CSARDDGDVNEKLFF. CDR3 nucleotides: TGCAGTGCTAGAGATGATGGCGACGTTAATGAAAAACTGTTTTTT.

As regards this clonotype: The junction departs from the called germline gene at one end, perhaps through a read error. The V gene is TRBV7-7, the J gene TRBJ2-5, with D maybe TRBD1 (7 bases). Germline assignment: CDR1 SSHAT and CDR2 FNYEAQ (reference sequence). The CDR3 covers 14 residues. Written as DNA, the CDR3 is TGTGCCGGCAGCTTAGCAGCAGGGGGGGAGACCCAGTACTTC. Translating gives CAGSLAAGGETQYF. The full variable domain, its missing parts supplied by reference TRBV7-7 and TRBJ2-5, is GAGVSQSPRYKVTKRGQDVTLRCDPISSHATLYWYQQALGQGPEFLTYFNYEAQPDKSGLPSDRFSAERPEGSISTLTIQRTEQRDSAMYRCAGSLAAGGETQYFGPGTRLLVL.

This clonotype turned up a few times. The chain joins TRBV5-1 to TRBJ2-3, with 9 nucleotides matching TRBD2. CDR3 length: 14 amino acids. Germline V gene data show CDR1 as SGHRS and CDR2 as YFSETQ. V shed 2 bases and J 5 bases; nucleotides not matched to a gene: 3. This CDR3 reads CASSFILAGDTQYF. Written as DNA, the CDR3 is TGCGCCAGCAGCTTTATACTAGCGGGAGATACGCAGTATTTT.

The CDR3 region is CASSIQNGYEQFF. The CDR3, as DNA: TGTGCCAGTAGTATCCAGAATGGGTATGAGCAGTTCTTC. This chain uses TRBV19 with TRBJ2-1; no clear D gene. The V end lost 3 bases, the J end lost 8 bases, and 11 bases lay between the germline ends. The CDR3 contains 13 residues. Per germline, CDR1 LNHDA and CDR2 SQIVND (reference sequence).

V usage is TRBV5-1 and J usage is TRBJ2-7; maybe TRBD2 (5 bases). Deletions cut 5 bases from V and 7 bases from J, with 16 bases between. Germline CDR1 and CDR2: SGHRS and YFSETQ. The CDR3 totals 13 residues. CDR3 protein: CASRLGATGEQYF. CDR3 DNA: TGCGCCAGCAGGCTGGGAGCCACTGGGGAGCAGTACTTC.

The DNA of the CDR3 is TGTGCCAGCAGATCGCGGTCTGGAAACACCATATATTTT. This translates into CASRSRSGNTIYF. This chain joins TRBV12-3 or TRBV12-4 and TRBJ1-3; D gene uncertain. This CDR3 contains 13 residues. Trimming took off 6 bases at V and 1 base at J, with 7 bases between the two ends.

V usage is TRBV18 and J usage is TRBJ1-5; D is ambiguous. The CDR3 extends over 15 amino acids. V was pared by 3 bases and J by 7 bases, with 16 bases between. The germline V gene has CDR1 KGHSH and CDR2 LQKENI. CDR3 protein: CASSPPDRAEQPQHF. CDR3 coding DNA: TGTGCCAGCTCACCCCCGGACCGAGCAGAGCAGCCCCAGCATTTT.

In this sample, this clonotype turned up a few times. This chain connects TRBV6-2 or TRBV6-3 to TRBJ1-5; no firm D call. Germline CDR1 is MNHEY and CDR2 is SVGEGT. The CDR3 spans 19 residues. V gave up 6 bases and J gave up 1 base, with 25 bases separating them. DNA of the CDR3: TGTGCCAGCAGATCCAGACCCAAACCCCCTAAATACAGCAATCAGCCCCAGCATTTT. Encoded protein: CASRSRPKPPKYSNQPQHF.

The genes are TRBV10-2 and TRBJ2-5; 9 bases fit TRBD2. V was pared by 8 bases and J by 3 bases, with 19 bases of the junction left unmatched. The CDR3 spans 18 residues. Germline CDR1 and CDR2: WSHSY and SAAADI. CDR3 protein: CASFPPGAGGPMEETQYF. CDR3 bases: TGCGCCAGCTTCCCCCCGGGCGCGGGGGGGCCAATGGAAGAGACCCAGTACTTC.

This clonotype was seen more than once but under ten times. The chain is built from TRBV28 and TRBJ1-6; possibly TRBD1 for D (5 bases). CDR1 and CDR2 from the germline V gene are MDHEN and SYDVKM. The V end was cut by 4 bases, the J end by 0 bases, with 7 bases between. CDR3 length: 15 amino acids. DNA for the CDR3: TGTGCCAGCAGTTCAGGGATCTCCTATAATTCACCCCTCCACTTT. The encoded protein is CASSSGISYNSPLHF.

V gene TRBV12-3 or TRBV12-4 combines with J gene TRBJ2-3, with 8 bases identical to TRBD2. This CDR3 region has 15 residues. The V segment lost 6 bases and the J segment 4 bases; nucleotides outside the gene matches: 9. CDR3 bases: TGTGCCAGCAGCCCTCTAAGCGGGGGCCCAGATACGCAGTATTTT. This gives the protein CASSPLSGGPDTQYF.

The rearrangement joins TRBV29-1 to TRBJ2-3; D is possibly TRBD1 (5 bases). Germline assignment: CDR1 SQVTM and CDR2 ANQGSEA. Trimming took off 8 bases at V and 0 bases at J, with 12 bases between the two ends. The CDR3 contains 13 residues. CDR3 region: CSPLRQSTDTQYF. DNA of the CDR3: TGCAGCCCTCTTCGACAGAGCACAGATACGCAGTATTTT.

This clonotype was detected only a few times. The rearrangement joins TRBV6-5 to TRBJ1-6; D gene uncertain. Per germline, CDR1 MNHEY and CDR2 SVGAGI. The CDR3 runs 12 residues. The V end was cut by 2 bases, the J end by 7 bases, with 3 bases between. CDR3 loop: CASSYTNSPLHF. The CDR3 DNA sequence: TGTGCCAGCAGTTACACGAATTCACCCCTCCACTTT.

A few counts support this clonotype. The chain recombines TRBV25-1 with TRBJ2-7, with a tentative D call TRBD1 (6 bases). Germline CDR1 MGHDK, CDR2 SYGVNS. Trimming removed 5 bases at V and 10 bases at J, with 12 bases between. CDR3 length: 11 amino acids. The CDR3 region is CASSYRGGQYF. DNA for the CDR3: TGTGCCAGCAGTTACCGAGGGGGACAGTACTTC.